The 29 T cell receptor beta chains presented below share a single source sample, sequenced in a study of blood T cells in healthy people across ages. Through a sample-barcoded 5' primer and a J-beta primer mix, a second PCR was run for roughly 6 to 11 cycles. TCRdb analysed the 5' RACE reads with MiXCR anew, one entry per CDR3 protein. The sample lists hundreds of thousands of distinct CDR3 sequences; around 42% were seen once. The material sequenced was blood. These receptors were obtained from a man aged 60 to 75 in good health.

This clonotype has more than one count but fewer than ten. This chain links TRBV11-1 with TRBJ2-3, with 7 bases lining up with TRBD1. The CDR3 is made up of 14 amino acids. The J segment lost 2 bases and the V segment lost 5 bases, leaving 4 bases of the junction unmatched. The V gene's germline CDR1 is SGHAT and CDR2 FQDESV (reference sequence). This chain's CDR3 is CASSRGLATDTQYF. As DNA, the CDR3 is TGTGCCAGCAGCAGGGGGCTAGCCACAGATACGCAGTATTTT. Full variable domain (rest looked up from reference TRBV11-1 and TRBJ2-3): EAEVAQSPRYKITEKSQAVAFWCDPISGHATLYWYRQILGQGPELLVQFQDESVVDDSQLPKDRFSAERLKGVDSTLKIQPAELGDSAMYLCASSRGLATDTQYFGPGTRLTVL.

The rearrangement uses TRBV5-6 and TRBJ2-5; possible D gene TRBD1, 6 bases. Germline lookup yields CDR1 SGHDT and CDR2 YYEEEE. V was trimmed by 3 bases and J by 5 bases, leaving 17 bases between them. The CDR3 has 15 residues. CDR3 region: CASSSRDILGETQYF. CDR3 in DNA: TGTGCCAGCAGCTCCCGGGACATCCTTGGTGAGACCCAGTACTTC. Based on the CDR3 plus reference TRBV5-6 and TRBJ2-5, the full variable domain is DAGVTQSPTHLIKTRGQQVTLRCSPKSGHDTVSWYQQALGQGPQFIFQYYEEEERQRGNFPDRFSGHQFPNYSSELNVNALLLGDSALYLCASSSRDILGETQYFGPGTRLLVL.

This clonotype was counted between two and nine times. The chain couples TRBV7-9 to TRBJ2-4; 12 bases align to TRBD1. Germline loops: CDR1 SEHNR, CDR2 FQNEAQ (reference sequence). J was trimmed by 13 bases and V by 5 bases; bases with no gene match: 6. The CDR3 has 13 amino acids. The CDR3 loop reads CASSGGTGGSQYF. CDR3 nucleotides: TGTGCCAGCAGCGGAGGGACAGGGGGCTCGCAGTACTTC. Together with reference TRBV7-9 and TRBJ2-4, the CDR3 gives the full variable domain: DTGVSQNPRHKITKRGQNVTFRCDPISEHNRLYWYRQTLGQGPEFLTYFQNEAQLEKSRLLSDRFSAERPKGSFSTLEIQRTEQGDSAMYLCASSGGTGGSQYFGAGTRLSVL.

The V gene is TRBV5-1, the J gene TRBJ2-1; 7 bases align to TRBD2. J gave up 4 bases and V 3 bases, and 16 bases lay outside the gene matches. This CDR3 has 18 amino acids. Germline V CDR1 and CDR2: SGHRS, YFSETQ. CDR3 nucleotide sequence: TGCGCCAGCAGCTCTCGGGGGGACCCCGGCGCCCCGTACAATGAGCAGTTCTTC. Amino acid sequence: CASSSRGDPGAPYNEQFF.

V is TRBV5-1 and J is TRBJ2-3; possibly TRBD1 for D (5 bases). Per germline, CDR1 SGHRS and CDR2 YFSETQ. The CDR3 has 14 residues. Trimming cost V 3 bases and J 3 bases, with 11 bases left between them. The CDR3: CASSSNRFTDTQYF. In DNA, the CDR3 is TGCGCCAGCAGCTCCAACAGGTTTACAGATACGCAGTATTTT.

The chain uses TRBV29-1 and TRBJ2-5; D could derive from TRBD1 or TRBD2 (5 bases each). This CDR3 has 12 residues. Trimming removed 7 bases at V and 11 bases at J, with 20 bases between. Germline V gene data show CDR1 as SQVTM and CDR2 as ANQGSEA. CDR3 residues: CSAVPTGGGQYF. Written as DNA, the CDR3 is TGCAGCGCCGTTCCTACAGGTGGCGGGCAGTACTTC.

A few counts support this clonotype. The rearrangement links TRBV6-5 to TRBJ1-2; D ambiguous. V gave up 1 base and J gave up 0 bases, with 27 bases separating them. The CDR3 runs to 21 residues. The V gene's germline CDR1 is MNHEY and CDR2 SVGAGI. CDR3 residues: CASSYFGLAETSGRPNYGYTF. The CDR3 DNA is TGTGCCAGCAGTTACTTTGGGTTGGCGGAGACATCGGGTCGCCCTAACTATGGCTACACCTTC.

This clonotype was detected ten times or more. This rearrangement joins TRBV12-3 or TRBV12-4 to TRBJ1-6; D unresolved. The V end was cut by 5 bases, the J end by 9 bases, with 8 bases between. This CDR3 comprises 12 residues. The DNA of the CDR3 is TGTGCCAGCAGTCCCCAAGGTTCACCCCTCCACTTT. It is translated as CASSPQGSPLHF.

V and J are TRBV7-9 and TRBJ1-1, with unresolved D. This CDR3 is built from 13 residues. V gave up 6 bases and J gave up 3 bases, with 11 bases separating them. The germline CDR1 and CDR2 sequences are SEHNR and FQNEAQ (reference sequence). The CDR3 bases are TGTGCCAGCAGTGCCTACAAGGACACTGAAGCTTTCTTT. It codes for CASSAYKDTEAFF.

The rearrangement links TRBV4-1 to TRBJ2-1; 11 bases agree with TRBD2. The DNA end is a closer match to TRBJ2-7, so the J assignment may be wrong. Germline V gene lookup returns CDR1 MGHRA and CDR2 YSYEKL. The CDR3 spans 15 residues. CDR3: CASSHTSGSAYEQYF. CDR3 in DNA: TGCGCCAGCAGCCACACTAGCGGGAGTGCTTACGAGCAGTACTTC.

Comment on this clonotype: A much more abundant neighbour one base away suggests this may be a read error. The gene calls are TRBV7-8 and TRBJ2-2, with TRBD2 as a possible D gene (6 bases). The CDR3 loop spans 15 amino acids. The germline CDR1 and CDR2 sequences are SGHVS and FQNEAQ. V lost 4 bases and J 1 base, leaving 10 bases between the germline ends. CDR3 residues: CASSSRDWNTGELFF. CDR3 bases: TGTGCCAGCAGCTCGAGGGACTGGAACACCGGGGAGCTGTTTTTT.

V usage is TRBV6-5 and J usage is TRBJ2-7, with D possibly called TRBD1 or TRBD2 (5 bases each). This CDR3 comprises 15 residues. Germline lookup yields CDR1 MNHEY and CDR2 SVGAGI. Trimming took 0 bases from V and 2 from J, leaving 11 bases between them. This CDR3 reads CASSYSDRGAYEQYF. The CDR3 bases are TGTGCCAGCAGTTACTCGGATAGGGGAGCCTACGAGCAGTACTTC.

Details on this clonotype: Germline and junction disagree at one end, which may indicate a read error. The rearrangement uses TRBV20-1 and TRBJ2-3; D is unclear. Germline V gene lookup returns CDR1 DFQATT and CDR2 SNEGSKA (reference sequence). CDR3 length equals 15 residues. The CDR3, as DNA: TGCAGTGTTAGAAGTAGGGAAACTAGCACAGATACGCAGTATTTT. Its translation: CSVRSRETSTDTQYF.

There are a few counts of this clonotype. V gene TRBV5-1 combines with J gene TRBJ1-4; TRBD1 agrees at 7 bases. The ends lost 3 bases at V and 0 bases at J; junction bases unmatched: 8. CDR3 size: 17 residues. Germline CDR1 SGHRS, CDR2 YFSETQ. For the CDR3, the DNA is TGCGCCAGCAGCTCCCGACAGGGTGGGGCAACTAATGAAAAACTGTTTTTT. Translating gives CASSSRQGGATNEKLFF.

The chain employs TRBV6-1 and TRBJ1-3; D gene ambiguous. Deletions cut 0 bases from V and 0 bases from J, with 18 bases between. This CDR3 region has 19 residues. Germline V lookup: CDR1 MNHNS, CDR2 SASEGT. The CDR3 protein is CASSEAYAIYRDSGNTIYF. CDR3 DNA: TGTGCCAGCAGTGAAGCCTATGCAATATATCGCGACTCTGGAAACACCATATATTTT.

The rearrangement uses TRBV7-2 and TRBJ2-1; 11 nucleotides align to TRBD2. The J segment lost 3 bases and the V segment lost 5 bases, leaving 12 bases of the junction unmatched. Per germline, CDR1 SGHTA and CDR2 FQGNSA. This CDR3 spans 18 amino acids. The CDR3 here is CASSPRGSGGVGYNEQFF. The CDR3 coding sequence is TGTGCCAGCAGCCCTCGGGGTAGCGGGGGGGTGGGCTACAATGAGCAGTTCTTC.

The V call is TRBV21-1, the J call TRBJ2-5; the D call in the table, TRBD1, was not verified against the DNA. The J call is doubtful: the DNA matches TRBJ2-7 better. TRBV21-1 is deemed a pseudogene. CDR3 size: 18 residues. This chain's CDR3 is CASSKRWTGGTPVREQYF. In nucleotides, the CDR3 is TGTGCCAGCAGCAAAAGGTGGACAGGCGGGACCCCGGTCCGCGAGCAGTACTTC.

The chain links TRBV7-2 to TRBJ1-6; possibly TRBD1 for D (6 bases). CDR1 is SGHTA and CDR2 is FQGNSA in the germline V gene. Deletions cut 0 bases from V and 9 bases from J, with 18 bases between. The CDR3 is 17 amino acids. In nucleotides, the CDR3 is TGTGCCAGCAGCTTAGCCCTGTCGGAGGGGGTTCGTTCACCCCTCCACTTT. The encoded protein is CASSLALSEGVRSPLHF.

The chain employs TRBV21-1 and TRBJ2-7; the D call TRBD1 from the table was never checked on the DNA. TRBV21-1 is described as a pseudogene. CDR3 size: 15 residues. CDR3 sequence: CASSKPPADPYEQYF. The CDR3 nucleotides are TGTGCCAGCAGCAAACCCCCAGCAGACCCCTACGAGCAGTACTTC.

The chain employs TRBV29-1 and TRBJ2-3; D gene uncertain. Trimming took off 2 bases at V and 4 bases at J, with 13 bases between the two ends. The germline gives CDR1 SQVTM, CDR2 ANQGSEA. The CDR3 extends over 14 amino acids. The CDR3 DNA reads as TGCAGCGTTGAAACACCTACCCGCGCAGATACGCAGTATTTT. Protein sequence: CSVETPTRADTQYF.

This clonotype has only a few counts. The CDR3 sequence: CASSSAGSYNEQFF. CDR3 coding DNA: TGTGCCAGCAGCTCAGCAGGATCCTACAATGAGCAGTTCTTC. This chain links TRBV7-2 with TRBJ2-1; no firm D call. V lost 4 bases and J lost 1, with 8 bases in between. The germline gives CDR1 SGHTA, CDR2 FQGNSA. This CDR3 has 14 amino acids.

This clonotype was recorded a few times. The V gene is TRBV6-6, the J gene TRBJ2-1; D remains ambiguous. The V gene's germline CDR1 is MNHNY and CDR2 SVGAGI (reference sequence). The CDR3 is 15 residues long. The ends were cut back, 2 bases at V and 9 bases at J, with 17 bases in the middle. Here the CDR3 DNA reads TGTGCCAGCAGTTACACCGACGGCACGCTCGGTGAGCAGTTCTTC. Translation gives CASSYTDGTLGEQFF.

This clonotype was observed at least ten times. V usage is TRBV25-1 and J usage is TRBJ2-5, with D perhaps being TRBD1 or TRBD2 (5 bases each). There are 13 residues in the CDR3. V shed 8 bases and J shed 7 bases, with 17 bases lying between them. Germline V gene data show CDR1 as MGHDK and CDR2 as SYGVNS. The CDR3 DNA reads as TGTGCCAGCTCCGGGGCACAAGAGGGGACCCAGTACTTC. The encoded protein is CASSGAQEGTQYF.

This clonotype was seen a handful of times. The DNA for the CDR3 is TGCGCCAGCACCCCCTCTGTTGGAAACATTCAGTACTTC. Amino acid sequence: CASTPSVGNIQYF. V gene TRBV4-3 combines with J gene TRBJ2-4; D is unclear. Germline CDR1 and CDR2: LGHNA and YSLEER. Trimming stripped 7 bases from V and 6 bases from J, with 13 bases between. CDR3 length equals 13 residues.

This chain joins TRBV6-1 and TRBJ2-5, with D unclear. Trimming removed 6 bases at V and 8 bases at J, with 16 bases between. CDR1 and CDR2 from the germline V gene are MNHNS and SASEGT. The CDR3 sequence is 13 residues long. This CDR3 is CASSVVGLQTQYF. CDR3 DNA sequence: TGTGCCAGCAGCGTTGTTGGGCTACAAACCCAGTACTTC.

The chain recombines TRBV7-2 with TRBJ1-6; TRBD1 is a possible D gene (6 bases). Germline CDR1 and CDR2: SGHTA and FQGNSA. V was pared by 5 bases and J by 7 bases, with 15 bases between. The CDR3 is 15 residues long. The CDR3 nucleotides read TGTGCCAGCAGCACACGGGACACCCTAAATTCACCCCTCCACTTT. This translates into CASSTRDTLNSPLHF.

This clonotype has a handful of counts. A single base separates this from a much larger clone, so it may be a read error. The genes are TRBV7-2 and TRBJ2-7; 7 nucleotides line up with TRBD1. The CDR3 loop spans 14 amino acids. Germline CDR1 SGHTA, CDR2 FQGNSA. Trimming removed 3 bases from V and 4 bases from J; junction bases left unmatched: 6. In DNA, the CDR3 is TGTGCCAGCAGCTTCACCGGGACAGATTACGAGCAGTACTTC. Amino acid sequence: CASSFTGTDYEQYF.

This sequence joins TRBV4-3 and TRBJ2-7, with 8 nucleotides matching TRBD1. The J call may be wrong; the DNA end is better matched by TRBJ2-4. CDR1 LGHNA and CDR2 YSLEER come from the germline V gene. The CDR3 length is 18 residues. The CDR3 DNA reads as TGCGCCAGCAGCCAAGACCCGTTGACAGGGGCGCCTGGAAACATTCAGTACTTC. Its translation: CASSQDPLTGAPGNIQYF.

The V gene is TRBV20-1, the J gene TRBJ2-5, with D possibly TRBD1 on 5 matching bases. The CDR3 length is 12 residues. Germline CDR1 reads DFQATT; CDR2 reads SNEGSKA (reference sequence). V was shortened by 7 bases and J by 11 bases, with 20 bases between the two germline ends. The CDR3 here is CSGAGNYNEQYF. The CDR3 DNA follows: TGCAGTGGAGCAGGGAACTACAATGAGCAGTACTTC.